Presented here are 20 T cell receptor beta chains from one specimen sequenced in a study of post-analysis software for immune sequencing data. The study's findings and limits: A handful of TRBV segments appeared more often in patients than in controls, and TRBV5-6, TRBV5-1 and TRBV20-1 were among these.

Prepared libraries of TCR beta cDNA carried unique molecular identifiers. TCRdb processed the PCR reads anew with MiXCR; each CDR3 protein has one entry. The repertoire holds 750,000 to 950,000 distinct CDR3 sequences, roughly 50% seen once, with over 4.5% in the top ten. These TCRs are of unknown antigen specificity. The sample consisted of blood. These receptors came from a girl aged 10-17 years with multiple sclerosis.

This clonotype has a handful of counts. The V call is TRBV5-1, the J call TRBJ2-5; 8 bases are a match to TRBD1. CDR3 length: 16 amino acids. V shed 2 bases, J shed 4 bases, and the junction held 10 bases outside the gene matches. Germline CDR1 is SGHRS and CDR2 is YFSETQ. The CDR3 DNA is TGCGCCAGCAGCTTAGGAGCGACAGGGGAGGTAGAGACCCAGTACTTC. The encoded protein is CASSLGATGEVETQYF.

This chain joins TRBV12-3 or TRBV12-4 and TRBJ2-7, with D maybe TRBD1 (6 bases). The CDR3 length is 15 residues. V lost 5 bases and J 1 base, leaving 15 bases between the germline ends. The CDR3 coding sequence is TGTGCCAGCAGTCCTCGGGACACACTATCCTACGAGCAGTACTTC. It encodes CASSPRDTLSYEQYF.

This rearrangement joins TRBV15 to TRBJ2-1, with 10 bases identical to TRBD2. The CDR3 sequence is 16 residues long. V lost 1 base and J lost 5; bases outside the gene matches: 5. Germline V CDR1 and CDR2: LNHNV, YYDKDF (reference sequence). CDR3 nucleotides: TGTGCCACCAGCAGAGGAGCGGGAGGGCTTGACAATGAGCAGTTCTTC. Its protein is CATSRGAGGLDNEQFF.

This clonotype was seen repeatedly, ten times or more. The chain has TRBV12-3 or TRBV12-4 and TRBJ1-1; D uncertain. Trimming took off 1 base at V and 0 bases at J, with 3 bases between the two ends. CDR3 size: 13 residues. The CDR3 loop reads CASSLGMNTEAFF. The CDR3 bases are TGTGCCAGCAGTTTAGGAATGAACACTGAAGCTTTCTTT.

The table lists this clonotype with a few counts. The chain has TRBV6-5 and TRBJ2-7; maybe TRBD2 (6 bases). CDR3 length equals 15 residues. Germline CDR1 and CDR2: MNHEY and SVGAGI. V was trimmed by 5 bases and J by 0 bases, leaving 14 bases between them. CDR3 protein: CASSNSGQSSYEQYF. The DNA for the CDR3 is TGTGCCAGCAGTAATAGCGGCCAGAGCTCCTACGAGCAGTACTTC.

This clonotype was detected only once. The chain joins TRBV20-1 to TRBJ2-3; 8 bases align to TRBD2. Germline V gene data show CDR1 as DFQATT and CDR2 as SNEGSKA (reference sequence). The CDR3 has 16 amino acids. J lost 2 bases, V lost 2 bases, and 9 bases had no gene match. The DNA of the CDR3 is TGCAGTGCTAGACCGGAGGGACTAGGGGTCACAGATACGCAGTATTTT. Amino acids: CSARPEGLGVTDTQYF.

This chain links TRBV9 with TRBJ2-3; D gene unclear. The CDR3 has 15 residues. Germline V lookup: CDR1 SGDLS, CDR2 YYNGEE. V was pared by 0 bases and J by 0 bases, with 8 bases between. The CDR3 nucleotides read TGTGCCAGCAGCGTAGAGGCAGACAGCACAGATACGCAGTATTTT. This encodes CASSVEADSTDTQYF.

CDR3 sequence (DNA): TGTGCCAGCAGTTACTCGATGGAGCAAGGGAGAGCCAAAAACATTCAGTACTTC. This encodes CASSYSMEQGRAKNIQYF. V is TRBV6-5 and J is TRBJ2-4; a possible D gene is TRBD2 (5 bases). The germline V gene has CDR1 MNHEY and CDR2 SVGAGI. The CDR3 length is 18 residues. Trimming removed 0 bases at V and 0 bases at J, with 15 bases between.

As to this clonotype: At one boundary the junction diverges from the germline segment, which might be a read error. This chain links TRBV6-1 with TRBJ2-7; D is unresolved. CDR3 length: 11 amino acids. The V gene's germline CDR1 is MNHNS and CDR2 SASEGT. The CDR3 sequence is CATSTTREQYF. The CDR3 DNA follows: TGTGCCACCAGTACCACCCGGGAGCAGTACTTC.

J is TRBJ2-2 and V is TRBV9; weak D call: TRBD2 (6 bases). Germline V CDR1 and CDR2: SGDLS, YYNGEE. The CDR3 length is 16 residues. Trimming pared 2 bases from V and 3 bases from J, leaving 14 bases between. The CDR3 is CASSVTGEDYTGELFF. The CDR3 DNA sequence: TGTGCCAGCAGCGTGACGGGGGAGGACTACACCGGGGAGCTGTTTTTT.

This clonotype has only a few counts. The chain links TRBV10-3 to TRBJ2-3; 7 bases map to TRBD1. Germline V lookup: CDR1 ENHRY, CDR2 SYGVKD. The CDR3 contains 16 residues. With V trimmed by 1 base and J by 2 bases, 6 bases remained unmatched. The CDR3 sequence is CAISEFTGVNTDTQYF. For the CDR3, the DNA is TGTGCCATCAGTGAGTTCACAGGGGTCAACACAGATACGCAGTATTTT.

This chain connects TRBV6-5 to TRBJ1-2; tentative D call: TRBD1 (6 bases). The CDR3 loop spans 14 amino acids. Trimming removed 7 bases at V and 3 bases at J, with 15 bases between. Germline loops: CDR1 MNHEY, CDR2 SVGAGI. CDR3 DNA sequence: TGTGCCAGCACCTCAGGGGTTGGAGACTATGGCTACACCTTC. As protein: CASTSGVGDYGYTF.

J is TRBJ1-1 and V is TRBV5-1; D uncertain. V was pared by 4 bases and J by 0 bases, with 13 bases between. This CDR3 is built from 15 residues. The germline CDR1 and CDR2 sequences are SGHRS and YFSETQ. This CDR3 reads CASSLGWALNTEAFF. In DNA form, the CDR3 reads TGCGCCAGCAGCCTTGGTTGGGCACTGAACACTGAAGCTTTCTTT.

J is TRBJ1-4 and V is TRBV28, with D possibly TRBD1 on 6 matching bases. With 4 bases removed from V and 7 bases from J, the gap between germline ends came to 19 bases. The CDR3 has 16 amino acids. Germline loops: CDR1 MDHEN, CDR2 SYDVKM. For the CDR3, the DNA is TGTGCCAGCAGTTCCAACAGGGAGGGTAGGGGTGAAAAACTGTTTTTT. Its translation: CASSSNREGRGEKLFF.

The rearrangement uses TRBV6-5 and TRBJ2-7; D unclear. The CDR3 length is 17 residues. CDR1 MNHEY and CDR2 SVGAGI come from the germline V gene. Trimming left V 2 bases short and J 5 bases short, with 22 bases between. Here the CDR3 DNA reads TGTGCCAGCAGTTACAGTATAGGAGAAGGTAGACGAAACGAGCAGTACTTC. The encoded protein is CASSYSIGEGRRNEQYF.

As regards this clonotype: This may be a read error: a much more frequent sequence differs by one nucleotide. The CDR3 loop is CASSLKVVQDTGELFF. DNA of the CDR3: TGTGCCAGCAGCTTAAAGGTTGTACAGGACACCGGGGAGCTGTTTTTT. The chain joins TRBV7-3 to TRBJ2-2; weak D call: TRBD1 (5 bases). The CDR3 has 16 amino acids. Germline CDR1 and CDR2: SGHTA and FQGTGA. V was trimmed by 1 base and J by 3 bases, leaving 12 bases between them.

CDR3 sequence (DNA): TGTGCCAGCGGCACCCGGGACAGGGGATATGGCTACACCTTC. Translating gives CASGTRDRGYGYTF. The V call is TRBV21-1, the J call TRBJ1-2; the D call of TRBD1 is as the table states it, not checked on the DNA. TRBV21-1 is a pseudogene locus. This CDR3 has 14 residues.

The V gene is TRBV20-1, the J gene TRBJ2-1; D may be TRBD2 (5 bases). Germline lookup yields CDR1 DFQATT and CDR2 SNEGSKA (reference sequence). V was clipped by 1 base and J by 4 bases, with 23 bases between them. The CDR3 has 18 amino acids. The CDR3 DNA reads as TGCAGTGCTAGAGCCAAGAGGGCAGGCATTATAATTTACAATGAGCAGTTCTTC. Translation gives CSARAKRAGIIIYNEQFF.

The CDR3 here is CASSFIAGASYNEQFF. The CDR3 DNA sequence: TGTGCCAGCAGTTTCATAGCGGGGGCCTCCTACAATGAGCAGTTCTTC. This chain connects TRBV12-3 or TRBV12-4 to TRBJ2-1; the match to TRBD2 covers 9 bases. The length of the CDR3 is 16 residues. With 3 bases clipped from V and 0 bases from J, the junction kept 3 bases outside the gene matches.

This clonotype has just a few counts. The rearrangement links TRBV5-1 to TRBJ2-4, with TRBD1 as a possible D gene (6 bases). Gene TRBJ2-7 matches the end of the DNA better, so the J call may be wrong. This CDR3 is 14 amino acids long. The germline gives CDR1 SGHRS, CDR2 YFSETQ. The CDR3 reads CASSLGSGENEQYF. CDR3 nucleotides: TGCGCCAGCAGCTTGGGGTCAGGGGAAAACGAGCAGTACTTC.